The 8 T cell receptor beta chains below all came from one sample that was sequenced in a study of blood T cell repertoires in COVID-19. The method was immunoSEQ multiplex PCR; TCRdb's version includes in-frame clones alone and lacks a portion of them. This table holds under 200,000 clones, 88% found once. Input material: peripheral blood. These receptor sequences come from a man aged 50 to 60 who had recovered from COVID-19.

The chain joins TRBV5-1 to TRBJ2-4; 9 positions agree with TRBD1. CDR3 size: 19 residues. The V gene's germline CDR1 is SGHRS and CDR2 YFSETQ. V shed 2 bases, J shed 0 bases, and the junction held 12 bases outside the gene matches. The CDR3 nucleotides read TGCGCCAGCAGCTTAGGGACAGGGACTCGAACACTAGCCAAAAACATTCAGTACTTC. The encoded protein is CASSLGTGTRTLAKNIQYF.

This chain links TRBV9 with TRBJ2-1; 14 bases align to TRBD2. Germline values: CDR1 SGDLS, CDR2 YYNGEE. This CDR3 is built from 19 residues. The J segment lost 0 bases and the V segment lost 3 bases, leaving 8 bases of the junction unmatched. As DNA, the CDR3 is TGTGCCAGCAGCGGAACGGGACTAGCGGGAGAGAGCTCCTACAATGAGCAGTTCTTC. Amino acids: CASSGTGLAGESSYNEQFF.

The rearrangement uses TRBV9 and TRBJ1-5; unclear D gene. The V end was cut by 4 bases, the J end by 1 base, with 12 bases between. The CDR3 totals 15 residues. CDR1 and CDR2 (germline): SGDLS, YYNGEE. This chain's CDR3 is CASSPHGESNQPQHF. In DNA form, the CDR3 reads TGTGCCAGCAGCCCCCACGGGGAAAGCAATCAGCCCCAGCATTTT.

The genes are TRBV5-1 and TRBJ1-4; D is unclear. V lost 2 bases and J 2 bases, leaving 10 bases between the germline ends. Germline-derived CDR1 and CDR2 are SGHRS and YFSETQ. This CDR3 spans 15 amino acids. The DNA of the CDR3 is TGCGCCAGCAGCTTAGATTGGCGGACTAATGAAAAACTGTTTTTT. Amino acids: CASSLDWRTNEKLFF.

This sequence joins TRBV5-4 and TRBJ2-3, with a possible D match to TRBD2 (5 bases). V lost 4 bases to trimming and J lost 4 bases, with 16 bases between them. This CDR3 spans 15 amino acids. Germline-derived CDR1 and CDR2 are SGHNT and YYREEE (reference sequence). The CDR3 DNA reads as TGTGCCAGCAGCCTAAGGACTGGAGGCGCAGATACGCAGTATTTT. This sequence encodes CASSLRTGGADTQYF.

The rearrangement links TRBV21-1 to TRBJ1-3; no check of the table's D call, TRBD1, against the DNA was made. TRBV21-1 constitutes a pseudogene. This CDR3 is built from 15 residues. Written as DNA, the CDR3 is TGTGCCAGCAGCCGACAGGGAAACTCTGGAAACACCATATATTTT. This encodes CASSRQGNSGNTIYF.

This chain links TRBV7-9 with TRBJ1-1; tentative D call: TRBD1 (6 bases). The CDR3 has 13 residues. V gave up 5 bases and J gave up 2 bases, with 9 bases separating them. Germline V lookup: CDR1 SEHNR, CDR2 FQNEAQ (reference sequence). As DNA, the CDR3 is TGTGCCAGCAGCCAACAGGGCAACACTGAAGCTTTCTTT. Translating it yields CASSQQGNTEAFF.

J is TRBJ1-2 and V is TRBV27; the match to TRBD1 covers 8 bases. The CDR3 length is 14 residues. Germline V gene data show CDR1 as MNHEY and CDR2 as SMNVEV (reference sequence). J was trimmed by 4 bases and V by 5 bases; bases with no gene match: 6. CDR3 nucleotide sequence: TGTGCCAGCAGTCCGAGACAGGGGACCTATGGCTACACCTTC. Amino acid sequence: CASSPRQGTYGYTF.